This T cell receptor beta chain was sequenced for a study of blood T cell repertoires in COVID-19. Across the whole study: Researchers got acute and convalescent COVID-19 samples from the United States, Italy and Spain. Sources were T cells, B-cell-depleted T cells, or PBMCs; the material itself was cDNA or gDNA.

V dropped 7 bases and J dropped 7; count of bases not matched to a gene: 11. The germline V gene has CDR1 MNHEY and CDR2 SVGAGI. The CDR3 has 15 amino acids. Under the authors' procedure: Nucleated cell number was recorded as an estimate derived from reference gene primer amplification. Clones were read by immunoSEQ multiplex PCR, and TCRdb kept only the in-frame ones, dropping some. The V and J calls and clone size were taken over from that table, and D and trimming were inferred from the DNA. The table includes some 670,000 clones, around 90% detected once. Specimen: peripheral blood. The chain has TRBV6-5 and TRBJ2-1, with 9 bases identical to TRBD2. This receptor was taken from a woman between 18 and 29 years old with acute or convalescent COVID-19. The CDR3 bases are TGTGCCAGCACCCGGGGAGCGGGGGGTGGGAATGAGCAGTTCTTC. Encoded protein: CASTRGAGGGNEQFF.